Here is one TCR beta chain with its context. This clone's antigen is unknown. No much larger clone is present one base from it, and per-base qualities are unavailable. The same CDR3 also results from other DNA sequences found in this sample. This sample was taken from a study of T cell responses to AZD1222 COVID-19 vaccine (dated by TCRdb to the early 2020s). Context from the whole study: A total of under 250 trial participants underwent TCR sequencing, of whom around 210 had received two doses of AZD1222 and about 25 had received two doses of the MenACWY control vaccine. Trial participants were enrolled by age into 18-55, 56-69 and 70-plus year subgroups, with roughly 150, 30 and 60 TCR-sequenced participants respectively.

The time point label, as the study defines it: about 28 days (+/-7) after the second vaccine dose. AZD1222 recipients given second doses at about 4 weeks or at about 12 weeks were pooled, since spike-specific TCR depth and breadth were not found to differ between the two schedules. Vaccinee samples came from UK trials COV001 and COV002, including a single-blind randomized controlled phase 2/3 trial of AZD1222 (ChAdOx1 nCoV-19) in healthy adults. For TCRbeta chain sequencing, PBMC samples from trial participants were taken at day 0 and at day 28 after the second dose. The paper's findings and limits, for the study overall: Reportedly, close to half of the unique spike-specific TCRs recognized epitopes lying outside the regions that are mutated in the B.1.351 and B.1.1.7 variants. The 56-69-year group was small, and its depth increase did not reach significance, likely because of low power. Participants were mostly white British and included more females than males, and it was suggested by the authors that clonal diversity may have been underestimated. CD4 TCRs associated with the vaccine covered the entire spike protein, and the dominant responses were in regions 160-218 and 743-854. Because no day 14 peak-response samples were available, the repertoires could be characterized only after the peak T cell response. After two AZD1222 doses, spike-specific TCR breadth and depth were significantly higher than at day 0 and than in MenACWY recipients. Conclusions about previously exposed vaccinees were limited because only six AZD1222 recipients were SARS-CoV-2 seropositive at baseline.

The CDR3 regions of human TCRbeta chains were analyzed by immunosequencing. The paper's processing steps were these. Repertoire TCRs were matched against a reference library of SARS-CoV-2-specific TCRs generated with the MIRA antigen-specificity platform. Breadth was defined as the fraction of unique TCRs that were SARS-CoV-2-associated, and depth was defined as the fraction of total T cells that were SARS-CoV-2-associated. Using the MIRA data, each spike-specific TCR was assigned both to the spike region to which the TCR was reactive and to a CD4 or CD8 class. Log10-transformed breadth and depth values were compared by one-way ANOVA with Sidak's multiple comparisons tests. Not all clones reach the TCRdb copy of this immuneACCESS table, which keeps in-frame sequences only. Checked studies attribute under half of the gap to unresolved V genes and leave the rest unexplained. The DNA was the basis for D and trimming; V, J and clone size are from that table. For this sample there are approximately 96,000 clones; just over 85% appear just once. About 6% of the sample is taken by the ten largest.

The CDR3 contains 11 residues, cysteine and phenylalanine counted. Of all the DNA, just the CDR3 is kept, 33 bases in frame from base 1. CDR1 MDHEN and CDR2 SYDVKM were looked up in the germline V gene. The V and J ends are trimmed by 3 bases and 7 bases, leaving 4 bases between them. The receptor chain draws on TRBV28 and TRBJ2-1; the D segment cannot be called with confidence. The clonotype was recovered from an adult who received the AZD1222 COVID-19 vaccine. The sample here was peripheral blood, taken 28 days after the second AZD1222 dose. Here the CDR3 is given as CASSLRNEQFF. The nucleotides read TGTGCCAGCAGTTTGAGGAATGAGCAGTTCTTC.